The clone carrying this T cell receptor beta chain was seen only a few times. Its specificity is not known. The TCR cDNA carried a universal primer site and UMIs from 5'RACE template switching. Each CDR3 protein is one row after TCRdb ran MiXCR on the 5' RACE reads. This table holds under 90,000 distinct CDR3 sequences, about 7% found once. The data stem from a study of T cells after yellow fever vaccination. Study-level results: Boosting was followed by the reappearance of most primary-vaccination clones (just under 97% CD4, 85% to 90% CD8). When the response was secondary, it was weaker but reached its peak faster, day 5 versus 15.

V was clipped by 0 bases and J by 8 bases, with 17 bases between them. This CDR3 is 15 amino acids long. Per the germline V gene, CDR1 is DFQATT and CDR2 is SNEGSKA (reference sequence). The TCR was taken from a man aged 18 to 29 who received the YFV17D yellow fever vaccine. The sample here was CD8+ T cells sorted from PBMCs, taken roughly 45 days after the first yellow fever vaccination. The V call is TRBV20-1, the J call TRBJ2-1; D is possibly TRBD2 (5 bases). CDR3 residues: CSARDYSGRDHEQFF. In DNA form, the CDR3 reads TGCAGTGCTAGAGATTACAGCGGTAGGGATCATGAGCAGTTCTTC.